This is a list of T cell receptor beta chains from one sample in a study of blood T cell repertoires in COVID-19. Here immunoSEQ multiplex PCR was the method, and the copy in TCRdb shows in-frame clones only, minus some. The sample has 350,000 to 450,000 clones, 89% seen once. Sequencing was performed on peripheral blood. These receptor sequences come from a woman aged 40 to 50 with COVID-19, enrolled during active disease. The CDR3 runs from the conserved cysteine through the conserved F or W. D genes are given only for firm matches. The size of a clone is reported for some rows only, either as once, few or many, or as a class for expanded clones.

d_call	v_call	clone_size	j_call	cdr3_nt	cdr3_aa
NA	TRBV7-2	few	TRBJ1-5	TGTGCCAGCAGCTTAGCGCGGGATCAGCCCCAGCATTTT	CASSLARDQPQHF
NA	TRBV5-1	few	TRBJ1-1	TGCGCCAGCAGCTTGGAAGTGGCGGGACGGGACACTGAAGCTTTCTTT	CASSLEVAGRDTEAFF
NA	TRBV18	NA	TRBJ1-1	TGTGCCAGCTCACCACCGCGGGGTGGGAGCCCTGAAGCTTTCTTT	CASSPPRGGSPEAFF
NA	TRBV7-9	NA	TRBJ2-2	TGTGCCAGCAGCCTCGACACCGGGGAGCTGTTTTTT	CASSLDTGELFF
NA	TRBV9	NA	TRBJ2-7	TGTGCCAGCAGCGTATCCGTAGCCGACGAAACAAACGAGCAGTACTTC	CASSVSVADETNEQYF
TRBD1	TRBV7-8	NA	TRBJ1-3	TGTGCCAGCAGCTTAGGGGGACAGGGTACAAACACCATATATTTT	CASSLGGQGTNTIYF
TRBD1	TRBV30	few	TRBJ2-1	TGTGCCTGGAGCCGTACAGGGGGCATTTCCTACAATGAGCAGTTCTTC	CAWSRTGGISYNEQFF
NA	TRBV7-9	NA	TRBJ1-3	TGTGCCAGCAGCCCCGCGGGGTTTGGGGGAAACACCATATATTTT	CASSPAGFGGNTIYF
TRBD1	TRBV7-2	NA	TRBJ1-2	TGTGCCAGCAGCCTGGGACAGAAATATGGCTACACCTTC	CASSLGQKYGYTF
TRBD1	TRBV2	NA	TRBJ1-5	TGTGCCAGCAGTGACAACAGGGGGCTAAGTCAGCCCCAGCATTTT	CASSDNRGLSQPQHF
TRBD1	TRBV7-2	NA	TRBJ2-1	TGTGCCAGCAGCTTGGGGACAGGGGGTTTGTACAATGAGCAGTTCTTC	CASSLGTGGLYNEQFF
NA	TRBV14	NA	TRBJ2-5	TGTGCCAGCAGCCAAGATCAAGGTCCGGGTCTCCAAGAGACCCAGTACTTC	CASSQDQGPGLQETQYF
NA	TRBV18	NA	TRBJ2-7	TGTGCCAGCTCCCACCTACCGGACAGCTCCTACGAGCAGTACTTC	CASSHLPDSSYEQYF
TRBD1	TRBV18	NA	TRBJ1-5	TGTGCCAGCTCACCGGGACAGGGGAACCAGCCCCAGCATTTT	CASSPGQGNQPQHF
TRBD1	TRBV7-9	NA	TRBJ2-1	TGTGCCAGCAGCACCTTGACAGGGGCAGGGGAGCAGTTCTTC	CASSTLTGAGEQFF
TRBD2	TRBV6-2/TRBV6-3	NA	TRBJ2-3	TGTGCCAGCAGTTACCATCTAGCGGGGGGAACCTTCACAGATACGCAGTATTTT	CASSYHLAGGTFTDTQYF
NA	TRBV4-3	NA	TRBJ1-1	TGCGCCAGCAGCCAAGAGGGGGGGACTGAAGCTTTCTTT	CASSQEGGTEAFF
NA	TRBV18	NA	TRBJ1-1	TGTGCCAGCCGCGACACCAGCAACACTGAAGCTTTCTTT	CASRDTSNTEAFF
TRBD1	TRBV7-2	NA	TRBJ2-2	TGTGCCAGCAGCTTCCTAGGACAGGGGGCAGCCGGGGAGCTGTTTTTT	CASSFLGQGAAGELFF
NA	TRBV27	once	TRBJ2-1	TGTGCCAGCAGTTTAGGCGATCGGGACATGGGGGAGCAGTTCTTC	CASSLGDRDMGEQFF
NA	TRBV9	NA	TRBJ1-2	TGTGCCAGCAGCGTAGGAGGGGGAAGTTTTGAAGGCTACACCTTC	CASSVGGGSFEGYTF
TRBD1	TRBV23-1	NA	TRBJ2-7	TGCGCCAGCAGTCAGCCGTACAGGGGGCCCTACGAGCAGTACTTC	CASSQPYRGPYEQYF
TRBD2	TRBV28	NA	TRBJ2-7	TGTGCCAGCAGTAGCGGGAGGCAAGGCGAGCAGTACTTC	CASSSGRQGEQYF
TRBD1	TRBV4-3	once	TRBJ2-1	TGCGCCAGCAGCCTACAGGGGGTTAGGGGGAATGAGCAGTTCTTC	CASSLQGVRGNEQFF
TRBD1	TRBV5-8	NA	TRBJ1-2	TGTGCCAGCAGCTTGGGGTTAGGAGACAGGGTAAAAGGCTACACCTTC	CASSLGLGDRVKGYTF
NA	TRBV6-4	NA	TRBJ2-1	TGTGCCAGCAGTGACTGGAAACGGGGAGAGCAGTTCTTC	CASSDWKRGEQFF
TRBD2	TRBV5-5	NA	TRBJ2-7	TGTGCCAGCAGGCTTACTAGCGGGGGATACGAGCAGTACTTC	CASRLTSGGYEQYF
NA	TRBV27	NA	TRBJ1-6	TGTGCCAGCAGTTTAATCCAGGGTTCGAATTCACCCCTCCACTTT	CASSLIQGSNSPLHF
NA	TRBV6-2/TRBV6-3	few	TRBJ1-5	TGTGCCAGCAGTTACAGGGCAGGGTATCAGCCCCAGCATTTT	CASSYRAGYQPQHF
TRBD1	TRBV25-1	NA	TRBJ1-4	TGTGCCAGCAGCGGACAGGGCGCTGAAAAACTGTTTTTT	CASSGQGAEKLFF
NA	TRBV2	NA	TRBJ1-1	TGTGCCAGCAGAGACCCCGGTCGGGGTGAAGCTTTCTTT	CASRDPGRGEAFF
TRBD2	TRBV5-4	many	TRBJ2-7	TGTGCCAGCAGCTCTCCCCCCTTAGCGGGTCGATCCTACGAGCAGTACTTC	CASSSPPLAGRSYEQYF
NA	TRBV30	NA	TRBJ2-7	TGTGCCTGGACCAGCGGCTACGAGCAGTACTTC	CAWTSGYEQYF
TRBD2	TRBV3-1/TRBV3-2	NA	TRBJ2-1	TGTGCCAGCAGCCAACTAGCGGGTACTGAGCAGTTCTTC	CASSQLAGTEQFF
TRBD1	TRBV10-3	few	TRBJ1-5	TGTGCCATCAGGGGGACAGGGGGGAATCAGCCCCAGCATTTT	CAIRGTGGNQPQHF
NA	TRBV2	NA	TRBJ2-3	TGTGCCAGCAGCCGGGACTTCACAGATACGCAGTATTTT	CASSRDFTDTQYF
TRBD1	TRBV7-9	NA	TRBJ1-5	TGTGCCAGGACCGCCGGGACAGGACTCAATCAGCCCCAGCATTTT	CARTAGTGLNQPQHF
TRBD2	TRBV7-3	NA	TRBJ2-2	TGTGCCAGCAGCCCCCCTGGGACTAGCGGGGGGGCTGGCGGGGAGCTGTTTTTT	CASSPPGTSGGAGGELFF
NA	TRBV6-1	once	TRBJ1-2	TGTGCCAGCAGTGAAGCAGTCAGGGGAAGCTATGGCTACACCTTC	CASSEAVRGSYGYTF
NA	TRBV7-2	NA	TRBJ1-1	TGTGCCAGCAGCTTAGTTGCCCAGGGGAACACTGAAGCTTTCTTT	CASSLVAQGNTEAFF
NA	TRBV7-9	once	TRBJ2-3	TGTGCCAGCAGCCCCAGATCTGTCACACCTAGCACAGATACGCAGTATTTT	CASSPRSVTPSTDTQYF